This T cell receptor beta chain was sequenced for a study of cytomegalovirus exposure and HLA in healthy donors. V lost 3 bases, J lost 3 bases, and 5 bases stayed unmatched. The germline gives CDR1 MNHNS, CDR2 SASEGT. The length of the CDR3 is 15 residues. Sequencing was performed with immunoSEQ multiplex PCR; in TCRdb, only in-frame clones are kept and a portion is missing. The sample lists more than 110,000 clones, approximately 87% occurring once. Sample: PBMCs. The chain employs TRBV6-1 and TRBJ2-7, with TRBD1 matching 10 bases. This receptor was obtained from a man between 18 and 29 years old in good health and CMV-seronegative. As DNA, the CDR3 is TGTGCCAGCAGTGATGGGACAGGGGTCTTCTACGAGCAGTACTTC. It codes for CASSDGTGVFYEQYF.